These 5 T cell receptor beta chains were all obtained from the same sample, sequenced in a study of OX40 agonist ivuxolimab in advanced cancers. Method: immunoSEQ multiplex PCR; TCRdb's copy keeps in-frame clones and lacks some. The table shows tens of thousands of clones, with approximately 88% occurring only once. Source: CD4+ or CD8+ T cells sorted from blood, taken in a trial of the OX40 agonist ivuxolimab. These receptors all stem from an adult with an advanced solid tumor such as melanoma, head and neck, liver or kidney cancer.

V gene TRBV7-2 combines with J gene TRBJ2-5; 16 positions agree with TRBD2. With V trimmed by 5 bases and J by 4 bases, 4 bases remained unmatched. The CDR3 length is 16 residues. Germline V CDR1 and CDR2: SGHTA, FQGNSA. CDR3 nucleotides: TGTGCCAGCAGCCCCGGGACTAGCGGGAGGGGAGAGACCCAGTACTTC. This gives the protein CASSPGTSGRGETQYF.

This clone was detected once. The V call is TRBV5-6, the J call TRBJ1-1; TRBD1 might be the D (5 bases). Germline CDR1 and CDR2: SGHDT and YYEEEE. The CDR3 contains 15 residues. V lost 1 base to trimming and J lost 3 bases, with 13 bases between them. The CDR3 protein is CASSLIKPGDTEAFF. In DNA form, the CDR3 reads TGTGCCAGCAGCTTGATCAAGCCGGGGGACACTGAAGCTTTCTTT.

This clone showed up just once. Other nucleotide sequences in the sample specify the same CDR3. The chain joins TRBV4-3 to TRBJ2-7, with 10 bases that match TRBD1. Looked up from germline, CDR1 is LGHNA and CDR2 is YSLEER. The CDR3 loop spans 15 amino acids. Unmatched junction bases numbered 2, after V lost 0 bases and J lost 3 bases. CDR3 loop: CASSQERTGGYEQYF. The CDR3 region has the DNA TGCGCCAGCAGCCAAGAACGGACAGGGGGCTACGAGCAGTACTTC.

The V call is TRBV30, the J call TRBJ2-3; the D is unclear. The CDR3 spans 14 residues. Trimming cost V 1 base and J 0 bases, with 8 bases left between them. Germline V gene lookup returns CDR1 GTSNPN and CDR2 SVGIG (reference sequence). This chain's CDR3 is CAWSDSSSTDTQYF. The CDR3 DNA reads as TGTGCCTGGAGTGACAGCTCCAGCACAGATACGCAGTATTTT.

The CDR3 region is CASSYGTGTEAFF. CDR3 bases: TGTGCCAGCAGTTACGGGACAGGGACTGAAGCTTTCTTT. V usage is TRBV6-5 and J usage is TRBJ1-1, with 9 bases identical to TRBD1. Trimming removed 2 bases from V and 5 bases from J; junction bases left unmatched: 0. Germline loops: CDR1 MNHEY, CDR2 SVGAGI. CDR3 size: 13 residues.